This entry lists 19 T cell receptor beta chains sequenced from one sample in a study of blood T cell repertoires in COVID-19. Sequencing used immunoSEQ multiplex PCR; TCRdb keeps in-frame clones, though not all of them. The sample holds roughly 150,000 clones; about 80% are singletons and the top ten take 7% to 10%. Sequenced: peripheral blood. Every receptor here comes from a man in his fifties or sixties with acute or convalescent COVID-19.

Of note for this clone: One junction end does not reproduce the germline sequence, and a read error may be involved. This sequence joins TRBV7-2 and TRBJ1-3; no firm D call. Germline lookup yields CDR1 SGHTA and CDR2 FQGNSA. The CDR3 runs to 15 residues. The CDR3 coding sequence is TGTGCCAGCAGATTAGACGCGGGGTCTGGAAACACCATATATTTT. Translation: CASRLDAGSGNTIYF.

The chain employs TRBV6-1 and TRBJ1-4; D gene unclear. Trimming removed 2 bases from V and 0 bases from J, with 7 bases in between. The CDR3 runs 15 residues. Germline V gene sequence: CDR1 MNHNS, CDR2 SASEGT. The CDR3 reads CASSEYTATNEKLFF. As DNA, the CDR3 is TGTGCCAGCAGTGAATATACTGCAACTAATGAAAAACTGTTTTTT.

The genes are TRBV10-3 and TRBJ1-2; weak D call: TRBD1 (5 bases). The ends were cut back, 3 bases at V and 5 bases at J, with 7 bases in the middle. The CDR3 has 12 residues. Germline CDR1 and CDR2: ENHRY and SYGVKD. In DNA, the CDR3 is TGTGCCATCAGTGATGACAGTTATGGCTACACCTTC. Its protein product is CAISDDSYGYTF.

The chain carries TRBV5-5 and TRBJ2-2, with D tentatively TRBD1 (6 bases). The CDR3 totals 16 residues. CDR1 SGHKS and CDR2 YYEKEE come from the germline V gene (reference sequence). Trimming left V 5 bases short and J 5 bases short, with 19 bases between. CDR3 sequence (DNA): TGTGCCAGCAGTAAGCGACAGGCCCTGAGGACCGGGGAGCTGTTTTTT. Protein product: CASSKRQALRTGELFF.

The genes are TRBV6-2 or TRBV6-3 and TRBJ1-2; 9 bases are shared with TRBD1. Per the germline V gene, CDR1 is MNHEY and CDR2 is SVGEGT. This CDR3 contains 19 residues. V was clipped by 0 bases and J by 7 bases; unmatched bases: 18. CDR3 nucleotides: TGTGCCAGCAGTTACTCGCCGGGACAGGGAATGATCCCGGGGCTTGGCTACACCTTC. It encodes CASSYSPGQGMIPGLGYTF.

The CDR3 here is CASSSTRRTVNTEAFF. CDR3 sequence (DNA): TGTGCCAGCAGCTCCACACGGCGGACAGTGAACACTGAAGCTTTCTTT. The chain uses TRBV7-9 and TRBJ1-1, with a tentative D call TRBD1 (6 bases). The CDR3 totals 16 residues. Trimming pared 4 bases from V and 0 bases from J, leaving 15 bases between. CDR1 and CDR2 from the germline V gene are SEHNR and FQNEAQ (reference sequence).

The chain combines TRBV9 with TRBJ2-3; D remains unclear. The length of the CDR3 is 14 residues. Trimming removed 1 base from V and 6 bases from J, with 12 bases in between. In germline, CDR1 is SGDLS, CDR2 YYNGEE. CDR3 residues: CASSVSHQFDTQYF. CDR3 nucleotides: TGTGCCAGCAGCGTATCCCATCAATTTGATACGCAGTATTTT. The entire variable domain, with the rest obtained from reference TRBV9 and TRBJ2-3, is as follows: DSGVTQTPKHLITATGQRVTLRCSPRSGDLSVYWYQQSLDQGLQFLIQYYNGEERAKGNILERFSAQQFPDLHSELNLSSLELGDSALYFCASSVSHQFDTQYFGPGTRLTVL.

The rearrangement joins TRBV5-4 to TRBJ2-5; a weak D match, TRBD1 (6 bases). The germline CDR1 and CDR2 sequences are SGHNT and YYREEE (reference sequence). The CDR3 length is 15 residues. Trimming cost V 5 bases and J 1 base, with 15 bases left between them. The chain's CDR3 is CASSLQGWGQETQYF. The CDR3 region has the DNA TGTGCCAGCAGTTTACAGGGATGGGGCCAAGAGACCCAGTACTTC.

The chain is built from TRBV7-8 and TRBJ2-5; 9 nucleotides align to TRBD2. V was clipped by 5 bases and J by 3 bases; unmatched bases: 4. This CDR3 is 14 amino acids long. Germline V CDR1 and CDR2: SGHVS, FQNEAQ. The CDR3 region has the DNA TGTGCCAGCAGCCCCTTAGCGGGGGAAGAGACCCAGTACTTC. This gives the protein CASSPLAGEETQYF.

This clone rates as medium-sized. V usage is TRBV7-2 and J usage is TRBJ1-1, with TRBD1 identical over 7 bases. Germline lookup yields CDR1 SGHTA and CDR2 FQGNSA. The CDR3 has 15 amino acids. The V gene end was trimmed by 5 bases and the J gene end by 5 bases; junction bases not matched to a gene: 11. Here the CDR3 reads CASSPQRGRRTEAFF. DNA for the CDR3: TGTGCCAGCAGCCCCCAGAGGGGGCGTCGGACTGAAGCTTTCTTT.

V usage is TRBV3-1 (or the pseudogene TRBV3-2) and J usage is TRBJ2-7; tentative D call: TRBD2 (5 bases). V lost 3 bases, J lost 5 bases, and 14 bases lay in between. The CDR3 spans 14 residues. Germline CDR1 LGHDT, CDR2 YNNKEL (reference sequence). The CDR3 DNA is TGTGCCAGCAGCCAGCAAAGAGGGAGCGACGAGCAGTACTTC. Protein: CASSQQRGSDEQYF.

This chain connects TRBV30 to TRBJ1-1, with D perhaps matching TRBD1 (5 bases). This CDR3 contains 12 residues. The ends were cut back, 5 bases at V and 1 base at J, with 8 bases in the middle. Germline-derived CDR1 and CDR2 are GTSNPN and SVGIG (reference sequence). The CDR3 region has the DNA TGTGCCTGGGAAACAGGGAACACTGAAGCTTTCTTT. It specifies CAWETGNTEAFF.

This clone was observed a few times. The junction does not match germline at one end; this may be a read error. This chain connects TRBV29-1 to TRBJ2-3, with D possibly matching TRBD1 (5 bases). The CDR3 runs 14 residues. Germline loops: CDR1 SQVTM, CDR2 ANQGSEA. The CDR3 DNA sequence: TGCAGCGTAGAAGAAAGGGGTCAATTGGATACGCAGTATTTT. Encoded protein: CSVEERGQLDTQYF.

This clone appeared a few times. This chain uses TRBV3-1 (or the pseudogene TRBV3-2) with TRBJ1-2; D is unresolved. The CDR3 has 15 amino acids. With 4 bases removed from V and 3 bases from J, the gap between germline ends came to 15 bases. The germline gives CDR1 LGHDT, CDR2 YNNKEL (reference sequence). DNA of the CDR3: TGTGCCAGCAGCCGATCCGGTGCAGAGGACTATGGCTACACCTTC. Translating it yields CASSRSGAEDYGYTF.

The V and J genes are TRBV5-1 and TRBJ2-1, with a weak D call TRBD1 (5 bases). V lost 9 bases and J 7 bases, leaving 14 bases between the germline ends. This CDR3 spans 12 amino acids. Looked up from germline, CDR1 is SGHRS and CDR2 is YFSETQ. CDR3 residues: CANPREGNEQFF. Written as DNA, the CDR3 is TGCGCCAACCCCAGGGAAGGGAATGAGCAGTTCTTC.

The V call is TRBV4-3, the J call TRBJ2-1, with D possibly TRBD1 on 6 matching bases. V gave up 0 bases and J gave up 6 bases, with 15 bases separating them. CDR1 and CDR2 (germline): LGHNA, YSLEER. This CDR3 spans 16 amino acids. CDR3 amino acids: CASSQDLMDRANEQFF. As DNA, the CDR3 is TGCGCCAGCAGCCAAGATCTAATGGACAGAGCCAATGAGCAGTTCTTC.

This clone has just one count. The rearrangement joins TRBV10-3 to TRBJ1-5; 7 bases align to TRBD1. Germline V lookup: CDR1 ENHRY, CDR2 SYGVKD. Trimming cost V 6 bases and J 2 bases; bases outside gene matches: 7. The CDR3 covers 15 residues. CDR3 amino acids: CAISAGTERNQPQHF. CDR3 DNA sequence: TGTGCCATCAGCGCTGGGACAGAACGCAATCAGCCCCAGCATTTT.

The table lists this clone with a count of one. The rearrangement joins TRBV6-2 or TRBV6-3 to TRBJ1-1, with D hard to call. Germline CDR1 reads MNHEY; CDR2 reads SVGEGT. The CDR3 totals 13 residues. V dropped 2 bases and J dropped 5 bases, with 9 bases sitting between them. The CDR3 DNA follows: TGTGCCAGCAGTTACCGGGAGGGTACTGAAGCTTTCTTT. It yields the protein CASSYREGTEAFF.

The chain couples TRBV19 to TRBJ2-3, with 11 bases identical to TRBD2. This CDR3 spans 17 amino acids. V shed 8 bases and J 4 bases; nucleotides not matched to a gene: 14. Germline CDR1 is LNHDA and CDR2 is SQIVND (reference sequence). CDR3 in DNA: TGTGCCAGTGTACGTACTAGCGGGGGCCTTTTACCAGATACGCAGTATTTT. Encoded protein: CASVRTSGGLLPDTQYF.